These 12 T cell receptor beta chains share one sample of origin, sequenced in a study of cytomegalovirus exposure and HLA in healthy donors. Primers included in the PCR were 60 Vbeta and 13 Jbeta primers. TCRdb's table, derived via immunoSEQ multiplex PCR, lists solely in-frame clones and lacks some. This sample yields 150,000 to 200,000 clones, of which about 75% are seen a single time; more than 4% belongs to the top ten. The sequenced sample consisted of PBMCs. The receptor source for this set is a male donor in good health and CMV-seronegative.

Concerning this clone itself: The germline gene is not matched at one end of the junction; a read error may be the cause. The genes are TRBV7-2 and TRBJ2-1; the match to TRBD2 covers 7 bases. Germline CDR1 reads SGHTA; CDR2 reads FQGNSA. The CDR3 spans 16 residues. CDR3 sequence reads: CASSQDVGGTYNEQFF. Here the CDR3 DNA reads TGCGCCAGCAGCCAAGATGTGGGAGGGACCTACAATGAGCAGTTCTTC.

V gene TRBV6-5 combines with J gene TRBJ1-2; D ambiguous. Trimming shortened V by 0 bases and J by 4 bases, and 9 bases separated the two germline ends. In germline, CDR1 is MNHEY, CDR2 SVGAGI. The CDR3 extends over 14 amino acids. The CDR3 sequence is CASSYSRGLYGYTF. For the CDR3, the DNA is TGTGCCAGCAGTTACTCTAGAGGCCTCTATGGCTACACCTTC.

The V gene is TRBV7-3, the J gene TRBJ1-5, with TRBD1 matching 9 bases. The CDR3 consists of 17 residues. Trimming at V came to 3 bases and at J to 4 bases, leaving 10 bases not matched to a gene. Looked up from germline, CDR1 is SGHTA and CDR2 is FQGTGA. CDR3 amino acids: CASSFPRRTGENQPQHF. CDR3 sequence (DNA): TGTGCCAGCAGCTTTCCCCGGCGGACAGGGGAAAATCAGCCCCAGCATTTT. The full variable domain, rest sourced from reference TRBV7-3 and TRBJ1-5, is GAGVSQTPSNKVTEKGKYVELRCDPISGHTALYWYRQSLGQGPEFLIYFQGTGAADDSGLPNDRFFAVRPEGSVSTLKIQRTERGDSAVYLCASSFPRRTGENQPQHFGDGTRLSIL.

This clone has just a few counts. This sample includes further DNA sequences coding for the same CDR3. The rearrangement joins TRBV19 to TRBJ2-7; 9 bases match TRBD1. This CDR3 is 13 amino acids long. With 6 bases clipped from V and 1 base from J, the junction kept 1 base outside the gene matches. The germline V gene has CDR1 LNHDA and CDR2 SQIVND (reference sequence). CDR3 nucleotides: TGTGCCAGTAGGGACAGGGGATCCTACGAGCAGTACTTC. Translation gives CASRDRGSYEQYF.

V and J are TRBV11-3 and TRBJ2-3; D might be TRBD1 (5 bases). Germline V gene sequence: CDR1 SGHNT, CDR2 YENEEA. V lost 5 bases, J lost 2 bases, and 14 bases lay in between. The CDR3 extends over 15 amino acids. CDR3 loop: CASSQGIRATDTQYF. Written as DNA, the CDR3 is TGTGCCAGCAGCCAGGGAATTAGGGCCACAGATACGCAGTATTTT.

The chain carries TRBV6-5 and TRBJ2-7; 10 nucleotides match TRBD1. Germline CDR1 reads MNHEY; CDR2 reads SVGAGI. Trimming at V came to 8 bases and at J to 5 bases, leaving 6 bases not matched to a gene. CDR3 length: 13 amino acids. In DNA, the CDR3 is TGTGCCAGCGGCCAGACAGGGGGCAACGAGCAGTACTTC. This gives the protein CASGQTGGNEQYF.

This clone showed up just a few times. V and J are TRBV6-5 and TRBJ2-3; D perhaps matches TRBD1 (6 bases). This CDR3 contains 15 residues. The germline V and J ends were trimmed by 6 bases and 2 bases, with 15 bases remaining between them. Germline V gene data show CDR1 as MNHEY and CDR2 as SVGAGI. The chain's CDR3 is CASRSDRRDTDTQYF. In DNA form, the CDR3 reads TGTGCCAGCAGATCCGACAGGAGAGACACAGATACGCAGTATTTT.

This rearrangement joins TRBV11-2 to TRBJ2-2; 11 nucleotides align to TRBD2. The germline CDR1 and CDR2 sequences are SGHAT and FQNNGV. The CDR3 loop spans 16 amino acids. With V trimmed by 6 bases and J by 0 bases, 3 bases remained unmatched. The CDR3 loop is CASSRLAGTNTGELFF. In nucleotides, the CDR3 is TGTGCCAGCAGTCGACTAGCGGGGACGAACACCGGGGAGCTGTTTTTT.

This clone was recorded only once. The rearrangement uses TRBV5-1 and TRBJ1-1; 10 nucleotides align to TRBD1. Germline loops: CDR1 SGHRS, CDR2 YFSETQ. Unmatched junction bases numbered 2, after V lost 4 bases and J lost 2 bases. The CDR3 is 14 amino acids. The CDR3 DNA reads TGCGCCAGCAGCCGACAGGGGGCTAACACTGAAGCTTTCTTT. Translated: CASSRQGANTEAFF.

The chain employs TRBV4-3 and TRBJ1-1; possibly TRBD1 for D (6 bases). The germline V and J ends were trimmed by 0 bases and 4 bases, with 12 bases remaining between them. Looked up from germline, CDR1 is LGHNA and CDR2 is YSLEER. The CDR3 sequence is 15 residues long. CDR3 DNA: TGCGCCAGCAGCCAAGATTTGGGGGCGGTCACTGAAGCTTTCTTT. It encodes CASSQDLGAVTEAFF.

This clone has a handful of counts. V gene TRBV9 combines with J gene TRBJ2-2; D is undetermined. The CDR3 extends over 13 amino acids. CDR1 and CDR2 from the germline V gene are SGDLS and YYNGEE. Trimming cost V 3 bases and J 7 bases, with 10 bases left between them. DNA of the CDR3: TGTGCCAGCAGCGACCGACTCGGCGGGGAGCTGTTTTTT. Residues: CASSDRLGGELFF.

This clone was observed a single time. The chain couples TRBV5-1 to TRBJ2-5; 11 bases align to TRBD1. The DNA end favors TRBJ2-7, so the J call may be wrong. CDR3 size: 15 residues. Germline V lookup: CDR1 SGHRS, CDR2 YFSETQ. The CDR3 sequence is CASSPLGTGGYEQYF. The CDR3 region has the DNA TGCGCCAGCAGCCCACTCGGGACAGGGGGCTACGAGCAGTACTTC.